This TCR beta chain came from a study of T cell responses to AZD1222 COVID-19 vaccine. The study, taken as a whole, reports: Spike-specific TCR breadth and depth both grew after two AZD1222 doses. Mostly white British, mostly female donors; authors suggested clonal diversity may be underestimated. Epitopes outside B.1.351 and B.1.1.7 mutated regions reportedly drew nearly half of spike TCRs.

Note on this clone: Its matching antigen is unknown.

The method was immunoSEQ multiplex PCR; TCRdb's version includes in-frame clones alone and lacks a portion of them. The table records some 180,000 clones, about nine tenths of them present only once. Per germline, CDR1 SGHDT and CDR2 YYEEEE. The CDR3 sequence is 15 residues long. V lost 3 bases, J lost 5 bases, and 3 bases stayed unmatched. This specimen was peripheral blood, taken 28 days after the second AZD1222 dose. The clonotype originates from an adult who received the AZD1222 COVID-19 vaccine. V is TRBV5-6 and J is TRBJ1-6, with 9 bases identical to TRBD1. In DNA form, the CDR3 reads TGTGCCAGCAGCTCCGGACAGGGGAATAATTCACCCCTCCACTTT. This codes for CASSSGQGNNSPLHF. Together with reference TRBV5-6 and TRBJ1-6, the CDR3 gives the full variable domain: DAGVTQSPTHLIKTRGQQVTLRCSPKSGHDTVSWYQQALGQGPQFIFQYYEEEERQRGNFPDRFSGHQFPNYSSELNVNALLLGDSALYLCASSSGQGNNSPLHFGNGTRLTVT.